The text below deals with one TCR beta chain. This CDR3 is built from 11 residues. Trimming removed 5 bases from V and 5 bases from J, with 4 bases in between. From germline, CDR1 is MNHNY and CDR2 SVGAGI (reference sequence). The sample is drawn from a study of shared clonotypes between healthy human individuals. TCRdb keeps only in-frame clones here, not all; method: immunoSEQ multiplex PCR. Counted here are about 2.3 million clones, approximately 95% occurring once; the ten biggest clones make up 0.3% to 0.4%. The specimen sequenced was naive CD4+ T cells from PBMCs. Specified subset: CD45RA+ positively selected. V gene TRBV6-6 combines with J gene TRBJ2-1, with no clear D. The TCR sequence derives from a man younger than 35 in good health. Some clones in this sample may be carry-over from other donors' samples. The CDR3 region is CASSPDNEQFF. The CDR3 bases are TGTGCCAGCAGTCCCGACAATGAGCAGTTCTTC.